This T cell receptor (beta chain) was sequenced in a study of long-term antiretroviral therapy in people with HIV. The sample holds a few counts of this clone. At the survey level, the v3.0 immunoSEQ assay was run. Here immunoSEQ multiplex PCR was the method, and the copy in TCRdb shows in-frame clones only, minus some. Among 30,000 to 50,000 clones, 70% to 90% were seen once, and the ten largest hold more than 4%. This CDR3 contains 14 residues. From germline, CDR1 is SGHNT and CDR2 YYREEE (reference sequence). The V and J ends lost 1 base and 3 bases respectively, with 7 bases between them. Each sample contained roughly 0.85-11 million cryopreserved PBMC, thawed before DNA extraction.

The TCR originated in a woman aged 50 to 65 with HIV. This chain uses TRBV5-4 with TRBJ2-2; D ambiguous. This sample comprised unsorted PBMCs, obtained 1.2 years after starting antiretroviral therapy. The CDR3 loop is CASSLLTDTGELFF. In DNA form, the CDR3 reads TGTGCCAGCAGCTTGCTGACCGACACCGGGGAGCTGTTTTTT. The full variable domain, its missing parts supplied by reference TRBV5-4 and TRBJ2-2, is ETGVTQSPTHLIKTRGQQVTLRCSSQSGHNTVSWYQQALGQGPQFIFQYYREEENGRGNFPPRFSGLQFPNYSSELNVNALELDDSALYLCASSLLTDTGELFFGEGSRLTVL.